There are many counts of the clone carrying this TCR beta chain. Antigen unknown. The data belong to a study of identical twins. Whole-study findings and limits: The study reached conclusions through statistical analysis that was cross-sectional, not following the same donors. Abundant beta clonotypes from cord blood had fewer insertions, unlike memory repertoires, which showed none.

TCRdb independently ran MiXCR on the 5' RACE reads; one entry per CDR3 protein. The sample yields over 250,000 distinct CDR3 sequences, 8% to 9.5% seen once. Healthy Caucasians supplied all donations. The germline V and J ends were trimmed by 0 bases and 12 bases, with 20 bases remaining between them. Germline assignment: CDR1 LGHNA and CDR2 YSLEER. The CDR3 is made up of 15 amino acids. The same sample was also used in a study of yellow fever vaccine responses in identical twins.

This chain joins TRBV4-3 and TRBJ1-1; TRBD1 might be the D (6 bases). The receptor was derived from a woman younger than 30 in good health. Input material: CD8+ T cells sorted from blood. CDR3 in DNA: TGCGCCAGCAGCCAAGATTGGACAGATAATCGCGGCCCTTTCTTT. Encoded protein: CASSQDWTDNRGPFF.